This T cell receptor (beta chain) is drawn from a study of blood T cell repertoires in COVID-19. Study context: The cDNA or gDNA used as material had been derived from T cells, B-cell-depleted T cells, or PBMCs.

Recovered Cohort 3 donors showed two negative PCRs, clearance, or symptom resolution. CDR1 is SGHTA and CDR2 is FQGTGA in the germline V gene. CDR3 length: 14 amino acids. V lost 5 bases to trimming and J lost 5 bases, with 15 bases between them. Per the original methods: Quantification of nucleated cells was approximated via reference gene primer amplification. The assay was immunoSEQ multiplex PCR, and TCRdb's table has in-frame clones only and misses some. The V and J calls and clone size were taken over from that table, and D and trimming were inferred from the DNA. This sample has over 300,000 clones, with 80% to 90% found just once.

The clonotype comes from a man aged 30 to 45 who had recovered from COVID-19. The rearrangement joins TRBV7-3 to TRBJ1-1; D is possibly TRBD1 (5 bases). Sequences were obtained from PBMCs or T cells enriched from blood (not recorded which). In DNA, the CDR3 is TGTGCCAGCAGCATGGGGGAGGCGAGTACTGAAGCTTTCTTT. Encoded protein: CASSMGEASTEAFF.